This entry concerns a single T cell receptor (beta chain). CDR1 and CDR2 from the germline V gene are KGHDR and SFDVKD. V was clipped by 7 bases and J by 6 bases; unmatched bases: 7. The CDR3 has 14 amino acids. This specimen belongs to a study of blood T cell repertoires in COVID-19. Study context: The analysed material was cDNA or gDNA that came from T cells, B-cell-depleted T cells, or PBMCs.

Data came from immunoSEQ multiplex PCR; TCRdb stores just in-frame clones and leaves some out. The sample has fewer than 90,000 clones, approximately 75% seen once; the top ten hold approximately 14%. The clonotype was recovered from an elderly woman with acute or convalescent COVID-19. Source material: peripheral blood. This rearrangement joins TRBV24-1 to TRBJ1-4, with 7 bases identical to TRBD1. The CDR3 is CATSPRDRDEKLFF. DNA for the CDR3: TGTGCCACCAGCCCCCGGGACAGAGATGAAAAACTGTTTTTT.